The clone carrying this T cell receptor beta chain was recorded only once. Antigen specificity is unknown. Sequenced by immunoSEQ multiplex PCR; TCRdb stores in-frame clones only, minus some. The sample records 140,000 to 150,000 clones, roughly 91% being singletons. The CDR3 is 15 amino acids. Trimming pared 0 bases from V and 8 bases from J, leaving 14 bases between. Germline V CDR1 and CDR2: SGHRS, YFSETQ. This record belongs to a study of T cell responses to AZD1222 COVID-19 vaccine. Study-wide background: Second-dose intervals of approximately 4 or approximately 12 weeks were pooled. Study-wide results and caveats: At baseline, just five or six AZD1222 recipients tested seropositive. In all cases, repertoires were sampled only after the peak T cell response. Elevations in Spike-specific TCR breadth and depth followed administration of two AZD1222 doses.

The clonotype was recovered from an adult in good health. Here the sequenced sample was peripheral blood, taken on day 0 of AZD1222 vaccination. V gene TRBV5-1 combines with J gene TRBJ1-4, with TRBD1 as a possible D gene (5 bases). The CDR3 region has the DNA TGCGCCAGCAGCTTGGGTACTCAACGGGGGGAAAAACTGTTTTTT. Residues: CASSLGTQRGEKLFF.